This T cell receptor (beta chain) was found in a study of blood T cells in healthy people across ages. Study context: Researchers report that template switching captured about one barcoded beta molecule per two T cells.

Next came a second PCR, run for about 6 to 12 cycles, which used a sample-barcoded 5' primer along with a J-beta primer mix. TCRdb itself ran the 5' RACE reads through MiXCR, one entry per CDR3 protein. The sample holds about 640,000 distinct CDR3 sequences, roughly 58% seen once. The CDR3 has 12 residues. J lost 15 bases, V lost 5 bases, and 10 bases had no gene match. The TCR comes from a man between 60 and 70 years old in good health. J is TRBJ1-5 and V is TRBV12-3 or TRBV12-4; 7 bases map to TRBD1. The specimen was blood. The CDR3 nucleotides read TGTGCCAGCAGTCCAACCGACAGGGTCCCGCATTTT. Translating gives CASSPTDRVPHF.